The 32 T cell receptor beta chains presented below share a single source sample, sequenced in a study of blood T cell repertoires in COVID-19. Some clones are missing from TCRdb's copy, which holds only in-frame ones; the method was immunoSEQ multiplex PCR. The sample holds around 200,000 clones, about nine tenths seen once. The sequenced material came from peripheral blood. These receptors all stem from an older man with acute or convalescent COVID-19.

This rearrangement joins TRBV2 to TRBJ2-7; a possible D gene is TRBD1 (5 bases). The CDR3 is 14 residues long. V shed 0 bases and J shed 2 bases, with 8 bases lying between them. Looked up from germline, CDR1 is SNHLY and CDR2 is FYNNEI. The CDR3, as DNA: TGTGCCAGCAGTGAAGCACAGGAAACCTACGAGCAGTACTTC. Amino acids: CASSEAQETYEQYF.

This chain uses TRBV7-6 with TRBJ2-1, with 7 nucleotides matching TRBD1. Germline assignment: CDR1 SGHVS and CDR2 FNYEAQ. This CDR3 region has 17 residues. Unmatched junction bases numbered 14, after V lost 5 bases and J lost 4 bases. The CDR3 DNA sequence: TGTGCCAGCAGCCTCACCCTGGGGACAGATTTATACAATGAGCAGTTCTTC. Its translation is CASSLTLGTDLYNEQFF. Based on the CDR3 plus reference TRBV7-6 and TRBJ2-1, the full variable domain is GAGVSQSPRYKVTKRGQDVALRCDPISGHVSLYWYRQALGQGPEFLTYFNYEAQQDKSGLPNDRFSAERPEGSISTLTIQRTEQRDSAMYRCASSLTLGTDLYNEQFFGPGTRLTVL.

The rearrangement joins TRBV6-6 to TRBJ1-1; D unclear. Trimming removed 4 bases from V and 0 bases from J, with 6 bases in between. Per the germline V gene, CDR1 is MNHNY and CDR2 is SVGAGI (reference sequence). The CDR3 loop spans 13 amino acids. In nucleotides, the CDR3 is TGTGCCAGCAGTTCCCAGGTGAACACTGAAGCTTTCTTT. Translated: CASSSQVNTEAFF.

The V call is TRBV20-1, the J call TRBJ2-4; 9 positions match TRBD2. This CDR3 region has 16 residues. CDR1 is DFQATT, CDR2 SNEGSKA, per germline (reference sequence). The V and J ends lost 3 bases and 3 bases, in that order; junction bases with no gene match: 9. CDR3 nucleotide sequence: TGCAGTGCTAGTCGGGTGCCTAGCGGGGACAAAAACATTCAGTACTTC. Its translation: CSASRVPSGDKNIQYF.

The chain has TRBV9 and TRBJ2-1; D ambiguous. Trimming left V 4 bases short and J 8 bases short, with 10 bases between. The V gene's germline CDR1 is SGDLS and CDR2 YYNGEE. The CDR3 consists of 12 residues. The CDR3 nucleotides are TGTGCCAGCAGCCGCGAAGTCGATGAGCAGTTCTTC. It is translated as CASSREVDEQFF.

This chain's CDR3 is CAWSVREHLRLLGGEQYF. The DNA for the CDR3 is TGTGCCTGGAGTGTACGGGAGCACTTACGTTTATTAGGAGGCGAGCAGTACTTC. J is TRBJ2-7 and V is TRBV30; D is possibly TRBD2 (6 bases). V dropped 0 bases and J dropped 6 bases, with 27 bases sitting between them. The CDR3 extends over 18 amino acids. Germline V lookup: CDR1 GTSNPN, CDR2 SVGIG (reference sequence).

This rearrangement joins TRBV27 to TRBJ2-3; 9 positions agree with TRBD2. Germline assignment: CDR1 MNHEY and CDR2 SMNVEV (reference sequence). The CDR3 length is 16 residues. Trimming cost V 3 bases and J 2 bases; bases outside gene matches: 6. CDR3 coding DNA: TGTGCCAGCAGTTTTAGCGGGAGTACCCACACAGATACGCAGTATTTT. It is translated as CASSFSGSTHTDTQYF.

The gene calls are TRBV5-3 and TRBJ1-1, with TRBD1 matching over 7 bases. TRBV5-3 counts as an open reading frame of uncertain function. The CDR3 totals 14 residues. V shed 4 bases, J shed 1 base, and the junction held 4 bases outside the gene matches. The CDR3 is CARSPGTENTEAFF. The CDR3 nucleotides read TGTGCCAGAAGCCCCGGGACAGAGAACACTGAAGCTTTCTTT.

V gene TRBV28 combines with J gene TRBJ1-6; the D gene is possibly TRBD1 (5 bases). V was pared by 8 bases and J by 0 bases, with 17 bases between. CDR1 and CDR2 from the germline V gene are MDHEN and SYDVKM. The CDR3 length is 17 residues. This CDR3 is CASWGGTRSSYNSPLHF. Here the CDR3 DNA reads TGTGCCAGCTGGGGGGGGACTAGGAGCTCCTATAATTCACCCCTCCACTTT.

This chain uses TRBV18 with TRBJ2-1, with 7 bases fitting TRBD2. Trimming cost V 3 bases and J 0 bases; bases outside gene matches: 5. This CDR3 comprises 16 residues. Germline lookup yields CDR1 KGHSH and CDR2 LQKENI. Here the CDR3 reads CASSPGSGISYNEQFF. The CDR3 coding sequence is TGTGCCAGCTCACCTGGAAGCGGGATCTCCTACAATGAGCAGTTCTTC.

The chain couples TRBV28 to TRBJ2-4; possibly TRBD1 for D (5 bases). Trimming took off 8 bases at V and 3 bases at J, with 17 bases between the two ends. This CDR3 contains 15 residues. CDR1 is MDHEN and CDR2 is SYDVKM in the germline V gene. The CDR3 nucleotides read TGTGCCAGCCCCGGGCCAGGGAAGGACAAAAACATTCAGTACTTC. This gives the protein CASPGPGKDKNIQYF.

The chain carries TRBV30 and TRBJ2-2; no definite D call. The CDR3 contains 15 residues. With 2 bases removed from V and 1 base from J, the gap between germline ends came to 11 bases. The germline gives CDR1 GTSNPN, CDR2 SVGIG (reference sequence). As DNA, the CDR3 is TGTGCCTGGAGTTTCCAAGCCCGGAACACCGGGGAGCTGTTTTTT. Protein: CAWSFQARNTGELFF.

A single count supports this clone. V gene TRBV19 combines with J gene TRBJ1-5; 9 positions agree with TRBD1. The CDR3 length is 15 residues. V trimming: 6 bases; J trimming: 4 bases; junction bases outside the gene matches: 7. The germline gives CDR1 LNHDA, CDR2 SQIVND (reference sequence). CDR3 loop: CASSLQGAINQPQHF. The DNA of the CDR3 is TGTGCCAGTAGCCTACAGGGGGCTATAAATCAGCCCCAGCATTTT. Full variable domain (rest looked up from reference TRBV19 and TRBJ1-5): DGGITQSPKYLFRKEGQNVTLSCEQNLNHDAMYWYRQDPGQGLRLIYYSQIVNDFQKGDIAEGYSVSREKKESFPLTVTSAQKNPTAFYLCASSLQGAINQPQHFGDGTRLSIL.

The chain uses TRBV7-9 and TRBJ2-1; maybe TRBD2 (5 bases). Germline V gene data show CDR1 as SEHNR and CDR2 as FQNEAQ (reference sequence). The CDR3 is made up of 13 amino acids. Trimming took off 1 base at V and 7 bases at J, with 8 bases between the two ends. CDR3: CASSLGTPNEQFF. CDR3 coding DNA: TGTGCCAGCAGCTTAGGGACTCCAAATGAGCAGTTCTTC.

The rearrangement uses TRBV24-1 and TRBJ1-2; no clear D. With 3 bases removed from V and 0 bases from J, the gap between germline ends came to 10 bases. CDR1 is KGHDR and CDR2 is SFDVKD in the germline V gene. The CDR3 length is 15 residues. The CDR3 loop reads CATSDPWTSNYGYTF. The CDR3 region has the DNA TGTGCCACCAGTGATCCGTGGACTTCTAACTATGGCTACACCTTC.

This sequence joins TRBV18 and TRBJ1-5, with 9 bases that match TRBD1. J lost 1 base, V lost 4 bases, and 5 bases had no gene match. This CDR3 spans 16 amino acids. CDR1 is KGHSH and CDR2 is LQKENI in the germline V gene. The CDR3 DNA reads as TGTGCCAGCTCACTATCAACAGGGGGCAGCAATCAGCCCCAGCATTTT. Amino acid sequence: CASSLSTGGSNQPQHF.

The rearrangement joins TRBV15 to TRBJ2-7; 13 positions agree with TRBD2. This CDR3 has 22 amino acids. Germline CDR1 reads LNHNV; CDR2 reads YYDKDF (reference sequence). Unmatched junction bases numbered 23, after V lost 2 bases and J lost 4 bases. The CDR3 reads CATSRTPQRTSGSSYRSYEQYF. The CDR3 coding sequence is TGTGCCACCAGCAGAACCCCTCAGCGGACTAGCGGGAGTTCTTATCGGTCGTACGAGCAGTACTTC.

This clone was detected a few times. One end of the junction is discordant with germline, which a read error may explain. The J gene is TRBJ2-4, the V gene TRBV6-1; D not certain. The CDR3 is 15 amino acids. The V gene's germline CDR1 is MNHNS and CDR2 SASEGT. The CDR3 coding sequence is TGTGCCAGCAGTAAAGCTAGAATAGCCAAAAACATTCAGTACTTC. Translation: CASSKARIAKNIQYF.

This clone turned up a few times. The chain employs TRBV7-2 and TRBJ2-3; 10 nucleotides match TRBD2. V was clipped by 4 bases and J by 4 bases; unmatched bases: 5. The germline gives CDR1 SGHTA, CDR2 FQGNSA. The CDR3 consists of 15 residues. In DNA form, the CDR3 reads TGTGCCAGCAGCTCTAGCGGGAGTTTCTCAGATACGCAGTATTTT. This sequence encodes CASSSSGSFSDTQYF.

This sequence joins TRBV7-2 and TRBJ2-7; 7 nucleotides line up with TRBD2. Trimming cost V 2 bases and J 6 bases; bases outside gene matches: 10. The V gene's germline CDR1 is SGHTA and CDR2 FQGNSA. The CDR3 is 15 residues long. This CDR3 is CASSLRPGLDSEQYF. For the CDR3, the DNA is TGTGCCAGCAGCTTACGCCCTGGACTAGATTCCGAGCAGTACTTC.

This rearrangement joins TRBV5-4 to TRBJ2-7, with 13 bases lining up with TRBD2. In germline, CDR1 is SGHNT, CDR2 YYREEE (reference sequence). The CDR3 consists of 17 residues. V dropped 0 bases and J dropped 0; count of bases not matched to a gene: 3. The CDR3 sequence: CASSLGGLAGSSYEQYF. The CDR3 DNA sequence: TGTGCCAGCAGCTTGGGGGGACTAGCGGGGAGCTCCTACGAGCAGTACTTC.

This chain links TRBV15 with TRBJ1-6; D is uncertain. Germline V lookup: CDR1 LNHNV, CDR2 YYDKDF (reference sequence). Trimming stripped 1 base from V and 9 bases from J, with 10 bases between. This CDR3 has 14 amino acids. The CDR3 DNA reads TGTGCCACCAGCAGAGGAACAGCGGGTTCACCCCTCCACTTT. Translating gives CATSRGTAGSPLHF.

J is TRBJ2-7 and V is TRBV5-1, with 9 bases identical to TRBD2. Trimming removed 2 bases from V and 4 bases from J; junction bases left unmatched: 1. Germline V gives CDR1 SGHRS, CDR2 YFSETQ. The CDR3 spans 13 residues. The CDR3 reads CASSFLAGYEQYV. CDR3 in DNA: TGCGCCAGCAGCTTTCTAGCGGGGTACGAGCAGTACGTC.

This chain connects TRBV10-3 to TRBJ1-1; TRBD1 matches at 7 bases. V trimming: 6 bases; J trimming: 0 bases; junction bases outside the gene matches: 4. The CDR3 runs to 14 residues. Germline loops: CDR1 ENHRY, CDR2 SYGVKD. In DNA form, the CDR3 reads TGTGCCATCAGGCGGGACAGCATGAACACTGAAGCTTTCTTT. Its protein product is CAIRRDSMNTEAFF.

The chain employs TRBV28 and TRBJ2-1; maybe TRBD1 (5 bases). Deletions cut 11 bases from V and 0 bases from J, with 17 bases between. Germline CDR1 reads MDHEN; CDR2 reads SYDVKM. This CDR3 is 15 amino acids long. The CDR3 sequence: CAASSTGRSYNEQFF. The CDR3 nucleotides are TGTGCCGCCTCCTCCACAGGCCGCTCCTACAATGAGCAGTTCTTC.

The chain carries TRBV10-3 and TRBJ2-5, with a tentative D call TRBD1 (6 bases). The CDR3 runs 14 residues. Per the germline V gene, CDR1 is ENHRY and CDR2 is SYGVKD. V was shortened by 3 bases and J by 5 bases, with 13 bases between the two germline ends. The CDR3 DNA sequence: TGTGCCATCAGTGACAGGGGATCATGGGAGACCCAGTACTTC. It specifies CAISDRGSWETQYF.

This clone was seen a single time. This chain uses TRBV10-3 with TRBJ2-7; 7 bases are a match to TRBD2. The CDR3 length is 14 residues. Unmatched junction bases numbered 8, after V lost 8 bases and J lost 1 base. CDR1 ENHRY and CDR2 SYGVKD come from the germline V gene. CDR3 bases: TGTGCCATCGGGGACTACAAGACATCCTACGAGCAGTACTTC. Its protein product is CAIGDYKTSYEQYF.

The chain employs TRBV7-7 and TRBJ2-1; 9 positions agree with TRBD2. Per germline, CDR1 SSHAT and CDR2 FNYEAQ (reference sequence). Germline trimming cut 5 bases from V and 6 bases from J; bases unmatched to any gene: 5. The CDR3 extends over 14 amino acids. The DNA of the CDR3 is TGTGCCAGCAGCCGGGGACTAGCCGGCAATGAGCAGTTCTTC. This sequence encodes CASSRGLAGNEQFF.

This clone has a single count. V usage is TRBV6-2 or TRBV6-3 and J usage is TRBJ2-1, with 10 nucleotides matching TRBD2. The CDR3 contains 17 residues. Germline-derived CDR1 and CDR2 are MNHEY and SVGEGT. V lost 8 bases to trimming and J lost 7 bases; unmatched junction nucleotides: 17. The CDR3 nucleotides read TGTGCCAGCTGCCTTCCGAAAGTAGCGGGAGGCGGAAATGAGCAGTTCTTC. Residues: CASCLPKVAGGGNEQFF.

This chain links TRBV6-2 or TRBV6-3 with TRBJ2-7, with 10 bases lining up with TRBD1. V dropped 4 bases and J dropped 2; count of bases not matched to a gene: 2. Looked up from germline, CDR1 is MNHEY and CDR2 is SVGEGT. The CDR3 extends over 14 amino acids. CDR3 coding DNA: TGTGCCAGCAGTTTGACAGGGGGCGCCTACGAGCAGTACTTC. Its translation: CASSLTGGAYEQYF.

This clone was seen a few times. At the DNA level, this CDR3 is encoded by other sequences in the same sample as well. The chain recombines TRBV27 with TRBJ2-7; no reliable D call. There are 12 residues in the CDR3. V was cut by 5 bases and J by 0 bases, with 5 bases left in between. CDR1 is MNHEY, CDR2 SMNVEV, per germline (reference sequence). The CDR3 reads CASSPSSYEQYF. CDR3 coding DNA: TGTGCCAGCAGTCCTAGCTCCTACGAGCAGTACTTC.

The chain couples TRBV4-1 to TRBJ2-3; 7 positions match TRBD1. Trimming took 1 base from V and 3 from J; bases not matched to a gene: 4. Germline V gene lookup returns CDR1 MGHRA and CDR2 YSYEKL. CDR3 length: 15 amino acids. CDR3 nucleotide sequence: TGCGCCAGCAGCCAAGTTAGACAGGGTACAGATACGCAGTATTTT. It specifies CASSQVRQGTDTQYF.